This is a list of T cell receptor beta chains from one sample in a study of T-cell reconstitution after alpha-beta-depleted transplantation in children. TCRdb redid the calling of the PCR reads with MiXCR, one entry per CDR3 protein. The profile shows about 690,000 distinct CDR3 sequences, roughly 15% of them singletons. Sequencing was performed on PBMCs from the stem cell graft donor, taken from the stem cell graft. The origin of the receptors is a human donor who donated a stem cell graft to a child with acute myeloid leukemia. Each CDR3 is given with its conserved first and last residue. The order of the fields is clone size, V gene, D gene, J gene, CDR3 DNA, CDR3 protein. D genes are given only for firm matches. Clone size, where shown, is once, few, many, or a class for clones that have expanded.

>NA|TRBV6-1|TRBD2|TRBJ2-5
TGTGCCAGCACCTCCGGACTAGCGGGGGAGACCCAGTACTTC
CASTSGLAGETQYF
>many|TRBV20-1|NA|TRBJ2-3
TGCAGTGCTAGAGGCGTAGGGGGAGATACGCAGTATTTT
CSARGVGGDTQYF
>many|TRBV10-3|NA|TRBJ2-5
TGTGCCATCAGTGACCCCCGGGACATCCAAGAGACCCAGTACTTC
CAISDPRDIQETQYF
>many|TRBV20-1|NA|TRBJ2-5
TGCAGTGCTCCCGGTCCGACGGAGACCCAGTACTTC
CSAPGPTETQYF
>many|TRBV12-3/TRBV12-4|TRBD1|TRBJ2-2
TGTGCCAGCAGAATCACAGGGGTAGGGACCGGGGAGCTGTTTTTT
CASRITGVGTGELFF
>many|TRBV7-2|NA|TRBJ1-2
TGTGCCAGCAGCTTTACAGGTTATGGTAACTATGGCTACACCTTC
CASSFTGYGNYGYTF
>NA|TRBV20-1|NA|TRBJ1-4
TGCAGTGCTAGTCGCAGGACTAATGAAAAACTGTTTTTT
CSASRRTNEKLFF
>NA|TRBV7-9|TRBD1|TRBJ1-2
TGTGCCAGCAGCTTAGTCCAGGGGGCGCAGGGCTACACCTTC
CASSLVQGAQGYTF
>many|TRBV20-1|NA|TRBJ1-1
TGCAGTGCTAGTTTTTATGAGCCAGCTTCGAACACTGAAGCTTTCTTT
CSASFYEPASNTEAFF
>few|TRBV27|NA|TRBJ1-2
TGTGCCAGCAGTTTAAATCCGGTTCTTAACTATGGCTACACCTTC
CASSLNPVLNYGYTF
>many|TRBV24-1|NA|TRBJ2-1
TGTGCCACCAGTGCGTGGGGGAGTTACAATGAGCAGTTCTTC
CATSAWGSYNEQFF
>few|TRBV7-6|NA|TRBJ2-1
TGTGCCAGCAGCTTAGACTCGGGGGGCCTTGGCAATGAGCAGTTCTTC
CASSLDSGGLGNEQFF
>NA|TRBV7-9|NA|TRBJ1-1
TGTGCCAGCAGCTTAGCAGGCCACACTGAAGCTTTCTTT
CASSLAGHTEAFF
>few|TRBV11-2|TRBD1|TRBJ2-7
TGTGCCAGCAGCCTCTCCGCTGACAGGGAGAGCTCCTACGAGCAGTACTTC
CASSLSADRESSYEQYF
>NA|TRBV9|TRBD1|TRBJ1-1
TGTGCCAGCAGCGTCTGGGGGACAGGGGTTACTGAAGCTTTCTTT
CASSVWGTGVTEAFF
>many|TRBV20-1|NA|TRBJ1-3
TGCAGTGCTAGACCTCCCCACTCTGGAAACACCATATATTTT
CSARPPHSGNTIYF
>few|TRBV7-9|NA|TRBJ1-2
TGTGCCAGCAGCTTAGGATCCAGGATGGATGGCTACACCTTC
CASSLGSRMDGYTF
>few|TRBV30|NA|TRBJ2-1
TGTGCCTTGATGCGGCCTCTTGGCAATGAGCAGTTCTTC
CALMRPLGNEQFF
>many|TRBV20-1|NA|TRBJ1-6
TGCAGTGCTAGACCGTTACCTGTGGAGGTTTCACCCCTCCACTTT
CSARPLPVEVSPLHF
>NA|TRBV7-2|TRBD1|TRBJ2-1
TGTGCCAGCAGCGCCCCCGGGACAGGGAATGAGCAGTTCTTC
CASSAPGTGNEQFF
>many|TRBV12-3/TRBV12-4|NA|TRBJ2-6
TGTGCCAGCATCAGACAGGCTGGGGCCAACGTCCTGACTTTC
CASIRQAGANVLTF
>NA|TRBV5-1|NA|TRBJ1-1
TGCGCCAGCAGCTTGAGGCTGGAGGGCAGGCGTAAGAACACTGAAGCTTTCTTT
CASSLRLEGRRKNTEAFF
>few|TRBV7-2|NA|TRBJ1-5
TGTGCCAGCAGCCTTAGCAGGGTTGGCAATCAGCCCCAGCATTTT
CASSLSRVGNQPQHF
>NA|TRBV5-1|NA|TRBJ2-3
TGCGCCAGCAGCTTGGACGACTCAGATACGCAGTATTTT
CASSLDDSDTQYF
>NA|TRBV5-1|NA|TRBJ2-5
TGCGCCAGCAGCTGGTCAGCGGCCCAAGAGACCCAGTACTTC
CASSWSAAQETQYF
>NA|TRBV20-1|NA|TRBJ1-5
TGCAGTGCTACAGTGTATAGCAATCAGCCCCAGCATTTT
CSATVYSNQPQHF
>NA|TRBV2|NA|TRBJ1-2
TGTGCCAGCAGTGCCGGACACTCCTATGGCCACACCTTC
CASSAGHSYGHTF
>NA|TRBV5-1|NA|TRBJ2-1
TGCGCCAGCAGCTTGGGGCCGACAGCCACATCCTACAATGAGCAGTTCTTC
CASSLGPTATSYNEQFF
>few|TRBV20-1|TRBD1|TRBJ2-2
TGCAGTGCTGGGCAGGGGGACGGGGAGCTGTTTTTT
CSAGQGDGELFF
>NA|TRBV5-1|TRBD1|TRBJ2-4
TGCGCCAGCAGGCTTATTCAGGGGGCTTCAAACATTCAGTACTTC
CASRLIQGASNIQYF
>many|TRBV20-1|NA|TRBJ2-5
TGCAGTGCTAGTGTGGGGGACTCCGGTACCCAGTACTTC
CSASVGDSGTQYF
>many|TRBV5-6|TRBD1|TRBJ1-2
TGTGCCAGCAGAGCCTGGGGACAGGGCTATGGCTACACCTTC
CASRAWGQGYGYTF
>NA|TRBV12-3/TRBV12-4|NA|TRBJ2-2
TGTGCCAGCAGGACTGGGGAGTCCGGGGAGCTGTTTTTT
CASRTGESGELFF
>many|TRBV20-1|NA|TRBJ1-5
TGCAGTGCTAAGCTGACTAGCAATCAGCCCCAGCATTTT
CSAKLTSNQPQHF
>NA|TRBV7-8|NA|TRBJ1-1
TGTGCCAGCAGCTTAGAACTGTTGGAGAACACTGAAGCTTTCTTT
CASSLELLENTEAFF
>few|TRBV6-2/TRBV6-3|NA|TRBJ1-2
TGTGCCAGCAGTCGTGACGCGGGACTTAACTATGGCTACACCTTC
CASSRDAGLNYGYTF
>NA|TRBV28|NA|TRBJ2-1
TGTGCCAGCAGTCCCCACAGGGAGGGACGGAATGAGCAGTTCTTC
CASSPHREGRNEQFF
>NA|TRBV4-1|NA|TRBJ1-2
TGCGCCAGCAGCCAAGAGCAGGTTCGGGGCTACACCTTC
CASSQEQVRGYTF
>few|TRBV7-9|TRBD1|TRBJ1-1
TGTGCCAGCAGCTTCCATAGGAGGACAGGGGAGAACACTGAAGCTTTCTTT
CASSFHRRTGENTEAFF
>few|TRBV12-3/TRBV12-4|NA|TRBJ2-7
TGTGCCAGCATCAATCCTCGGGGACCCTCCTACGAGCAGTACTTC
CASINPRGPSYEQYF
>NA|TRBV20-1|NA|TRBJ1-5
TGCAGTGCTTACCGGGGCATCAATCAGCCCCAGCATTTT
CSAYRGINQPQHF
>many|TRBV20-1|NA|TRBJ2-1
TGCAGTGCTAGAGGGGGCCCCTACAATGAGCAGTTCTTC
CSARGGPYNEQFF
>few|TRBV4-3|NA|TRBJ2-7
TGCGCCAGCAGCCAAGATCAGAAGGGGGTGAGGGAGCAGTACTTC
CASSQDQKGVREQYF
>few|TRBV28|NA|TRBJ1-2
TGTGCCAGCATCCGGGACTCGGATAACTATGGCTACACCTTC
CASIRDSDNYGYTF
>NA|TRBV5-6|TRBD1|TRBJ1-5
TGTGCCAGCAGCTTGGGGACAGGGATCGGTCAGCCCCAGCATTTT
CASSLGTGIGQPQHF
>NA|TRBV3-1|NA|TRBJ2-2
TGTGCCAGCAGCCGACCTTTTCGAAACACCGGGGAGCTGTTTTTT
CASSRPFRNTGELFF
>NA|TRBV7-8|NA|TRBJ2-2
TGTGCCAGCAGTTCTAACTTGAACACCGGGGAGCTGTTTTTT
CASSSNLNTGELFF
>NA|TRBV15|TRBD1|TRBJ2-5
TGTGCCACCAGCAGCCTTAACAGGGGAGACCAAGAGACCCAGTACTTC
CATSSLNRGDQETQYF
>few|TRBV20-1|NA|TRBJ1-1
TGCAGTGCTATCCAACACCCCTCACAGGCTCCAAACACTGAAGCTTTCTTT
CSAIQHPSQAPNTEAFF
>few|TRBV7-2|NA|TRBJ1-5
TGTGCCAGCAGCTCAGCGGGGGGCACCAATCAGCCCCAGCATTTT
CASSSAGGTNQPQHF
>few|TRBV7-9|NA|TRBJ2-3
TGTGCCAGCACCCCTCCGGGGGTTAGCACAGATACGCAGTATTTT
CASTPPGVSTDTQYF
>many|TRBV4-3|NA|TRBJ1-1
TGCGCCAGCAGCCAAGATCGGGCAGCGAACACTGAAGCTTTCTTT
CASSQDRAANTEAFF
>few|TRBV5-1|NA|TRBJ2-3
TGCGCCAGCAGGTACGACACCGGAAGGACAGATACGCAGTATTTT
CASRYDTGRTDTQYF
>few|TRBV7-4|TRBD2|TRBJ2-1
TGTGCCAGCAGTCCCCCCTCACTAGCGGGGGGGCCGGCGGTCAATGAGCAGTTCTTC
CASSPPSLAGGPAVNEQFF